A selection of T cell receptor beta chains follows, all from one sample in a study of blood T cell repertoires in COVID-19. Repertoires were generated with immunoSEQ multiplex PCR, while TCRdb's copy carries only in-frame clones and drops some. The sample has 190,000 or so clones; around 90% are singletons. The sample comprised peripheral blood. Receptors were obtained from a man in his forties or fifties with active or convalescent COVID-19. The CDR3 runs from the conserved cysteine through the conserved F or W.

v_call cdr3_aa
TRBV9 CASSVGAESSYNSPLHF
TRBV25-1 CASSGRGGPNTEAFF
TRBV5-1 CASSLGRLTDTQYF
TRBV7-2 CASRGNQGGNEQFF
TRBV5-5 CASSSNRGSETQYF
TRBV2 CASSEEGARYHF
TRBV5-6 CASSLLSGIQPQHF
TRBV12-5 CASGLGQAGNQPQHF
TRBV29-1 CSVEGGGNYNEQFF
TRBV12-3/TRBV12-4 CASSFRGTYEQYF
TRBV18 CASSPRQGGNTGELFF
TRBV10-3 CAIRRQGDGDGYTF
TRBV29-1 CSVEASGSYEQYF
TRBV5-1 CASGSGQGPYGYTF
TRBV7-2 CASSWGQSNTEAFF
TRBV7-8 CASTSGGSKNGYTF
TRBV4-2 CASSQEGRGGAQETQYF
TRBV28 CASTVVTGDDGYTF
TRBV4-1 CASSLGQARTNTGELFF
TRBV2 CASSEAPGTDTQYF
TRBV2 CASSTKKTQETSTDTQYF
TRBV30 CAWRPKGGGRNTGELFF
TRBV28 CASSRSSDRLNSPLHF
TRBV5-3 CARSLVRDSSYEQYF
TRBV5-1 CASSLVRATDTQYF
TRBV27 CASSLSRRGGENIQYF
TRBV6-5 CASTWGRGGEAFF
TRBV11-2 CASSSGTGVAETQYF
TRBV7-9 CASSPGLAAETYNEQFF
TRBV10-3 CATRTGQLGYTF
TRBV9 CASSVASGGRETQYF
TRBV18 CASSPLQLGELFF
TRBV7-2 CASSPGGPQETQYF
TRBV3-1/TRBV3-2 CASSQDYREYEQYF
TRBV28 CASRIRAGGSYNEQFF
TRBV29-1 CSTTGDHYEQYF
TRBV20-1 CSARQGETQYF
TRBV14 CASRLGTANTGELFF
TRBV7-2 CASSLSQEPEAFF
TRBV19 CASSISTSGGASTDTQYF
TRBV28 CASSLPGLNSPLHF
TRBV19 CASGLQGANTDTQYF
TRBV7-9 CASSTGQNYGYTF
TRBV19 CASSKRTEIGYTF
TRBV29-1 CSVETGRASYSYNEQFF
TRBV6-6 CASSYAGGTEAFF
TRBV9 CASSATTGTMNTEAFF